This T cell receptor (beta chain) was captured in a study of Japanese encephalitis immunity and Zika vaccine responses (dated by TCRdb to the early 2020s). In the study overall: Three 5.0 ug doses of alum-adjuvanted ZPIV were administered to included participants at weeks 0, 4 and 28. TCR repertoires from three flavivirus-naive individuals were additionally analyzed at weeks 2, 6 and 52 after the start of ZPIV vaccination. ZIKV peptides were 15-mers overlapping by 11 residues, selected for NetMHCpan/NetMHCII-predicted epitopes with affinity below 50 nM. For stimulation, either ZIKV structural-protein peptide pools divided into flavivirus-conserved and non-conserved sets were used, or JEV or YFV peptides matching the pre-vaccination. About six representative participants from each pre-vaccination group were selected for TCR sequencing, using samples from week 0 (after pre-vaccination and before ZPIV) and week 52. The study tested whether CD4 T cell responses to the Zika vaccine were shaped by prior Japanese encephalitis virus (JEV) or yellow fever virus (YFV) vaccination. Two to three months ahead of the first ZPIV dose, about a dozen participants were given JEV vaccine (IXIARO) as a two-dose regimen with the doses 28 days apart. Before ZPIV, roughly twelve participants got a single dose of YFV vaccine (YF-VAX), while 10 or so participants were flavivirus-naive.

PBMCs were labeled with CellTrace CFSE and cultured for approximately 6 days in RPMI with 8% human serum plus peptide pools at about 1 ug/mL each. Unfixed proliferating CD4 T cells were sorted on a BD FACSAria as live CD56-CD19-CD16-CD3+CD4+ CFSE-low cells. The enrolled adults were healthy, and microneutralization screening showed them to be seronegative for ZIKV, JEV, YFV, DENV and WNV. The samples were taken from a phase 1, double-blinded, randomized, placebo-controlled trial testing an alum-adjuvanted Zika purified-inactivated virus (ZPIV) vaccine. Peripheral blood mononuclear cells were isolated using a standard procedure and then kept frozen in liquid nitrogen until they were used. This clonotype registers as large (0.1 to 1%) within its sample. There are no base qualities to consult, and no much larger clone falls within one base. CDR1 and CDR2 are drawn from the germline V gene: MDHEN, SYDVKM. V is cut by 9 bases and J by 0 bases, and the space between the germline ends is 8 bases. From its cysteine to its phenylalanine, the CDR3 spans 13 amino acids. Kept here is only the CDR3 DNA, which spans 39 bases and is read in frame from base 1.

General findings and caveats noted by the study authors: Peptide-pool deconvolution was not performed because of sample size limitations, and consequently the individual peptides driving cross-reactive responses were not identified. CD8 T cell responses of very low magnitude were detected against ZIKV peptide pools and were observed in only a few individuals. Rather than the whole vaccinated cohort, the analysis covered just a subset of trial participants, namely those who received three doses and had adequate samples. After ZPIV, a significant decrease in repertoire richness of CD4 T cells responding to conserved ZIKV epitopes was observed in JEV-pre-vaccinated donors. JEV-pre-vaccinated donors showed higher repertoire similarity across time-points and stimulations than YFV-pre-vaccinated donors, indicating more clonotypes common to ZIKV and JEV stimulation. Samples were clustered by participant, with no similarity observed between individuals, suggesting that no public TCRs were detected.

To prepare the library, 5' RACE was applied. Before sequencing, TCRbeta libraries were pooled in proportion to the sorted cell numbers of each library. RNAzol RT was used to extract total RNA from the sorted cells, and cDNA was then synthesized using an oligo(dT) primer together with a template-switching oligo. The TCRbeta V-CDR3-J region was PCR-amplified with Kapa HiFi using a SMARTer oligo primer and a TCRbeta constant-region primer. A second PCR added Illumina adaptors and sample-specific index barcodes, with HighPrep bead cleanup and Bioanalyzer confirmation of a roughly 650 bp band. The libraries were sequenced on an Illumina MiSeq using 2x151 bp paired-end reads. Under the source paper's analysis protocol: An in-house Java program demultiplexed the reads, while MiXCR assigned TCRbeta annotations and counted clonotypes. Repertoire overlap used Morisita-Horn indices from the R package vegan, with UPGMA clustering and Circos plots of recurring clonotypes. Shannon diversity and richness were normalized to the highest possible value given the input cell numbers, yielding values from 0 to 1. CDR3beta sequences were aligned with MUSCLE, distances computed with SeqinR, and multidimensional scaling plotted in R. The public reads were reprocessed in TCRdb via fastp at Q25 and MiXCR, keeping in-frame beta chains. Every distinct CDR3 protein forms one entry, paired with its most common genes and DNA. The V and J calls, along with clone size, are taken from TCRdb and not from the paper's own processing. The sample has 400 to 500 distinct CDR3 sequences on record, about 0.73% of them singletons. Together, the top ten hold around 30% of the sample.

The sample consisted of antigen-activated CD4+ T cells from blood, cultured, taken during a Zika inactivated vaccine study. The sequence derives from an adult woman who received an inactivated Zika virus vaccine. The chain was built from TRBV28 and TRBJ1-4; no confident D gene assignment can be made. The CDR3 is CASRLSTNEKLFF. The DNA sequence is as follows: TGTGCCAGTCGCCTATCAACTAATGAAAAACTGTTTTTT.